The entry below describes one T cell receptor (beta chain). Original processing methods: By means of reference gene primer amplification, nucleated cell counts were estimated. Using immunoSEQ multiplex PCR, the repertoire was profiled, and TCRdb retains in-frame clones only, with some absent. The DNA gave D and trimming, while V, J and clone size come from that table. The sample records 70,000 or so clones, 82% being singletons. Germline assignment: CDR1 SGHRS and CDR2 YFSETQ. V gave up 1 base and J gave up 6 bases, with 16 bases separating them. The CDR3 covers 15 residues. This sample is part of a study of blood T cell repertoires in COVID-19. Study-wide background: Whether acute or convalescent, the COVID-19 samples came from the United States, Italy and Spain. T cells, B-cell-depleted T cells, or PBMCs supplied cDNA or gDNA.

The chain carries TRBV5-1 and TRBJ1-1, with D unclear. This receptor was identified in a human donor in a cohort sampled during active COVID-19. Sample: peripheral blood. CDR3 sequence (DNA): TGCGCCAGCAGCTTGCGAGAGTACGGGGTGGCTGAAGCTTTCTTT. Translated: CASSLREYGVAEAFF.